This section outlines one T cell receptor (beta chain) sequence together with its context. Its antigen is still unknown. Time point of the sample: persistent/refractory GD, antithyroid drugs over 5 years with positive TRAb. TCR sequences were obtained from RNA taken from PBMCs. Peripheral blood, at roughly 9 milliliters, went into EDTA tubes. Libraries of TCR beta came from iRepertoire HTBI primers plus Arm-PCR of CDR3 regions. MiXCR, run by TCRdb on the multiplex PCR reads, gives a single entry per CDR3 protein. The top ten clones hold around 50% of a sample with 310,000 or so distinct CDR3 sequences, 20% to 25% of them seen once. This record comes from a study of regulatory T cells in long-lasting Graves disease. Background on the study: A definition of persistent Graves' disease required over 5 years of antithyroid drugs plus positive TSH receptor antibodies.

The germline V gene has CDR1 MDHEN and CDR2 SYDVKM. This CDR3 region has 17 residues. Trimming removed 6 bases from V and 1 base from J, with 21 bases in between. Study results and limitations: Persistent disease exhibited a predilection for TRBV28, TRBJ1-2 and TRBJ2-5.

This sequence was found in a female donor with Graves disease. The chain uses TRBV28 and TRBJ1-1; possibly TRBD1 for D (6 bases). Sequenced material: peripheral blood mononuclear cells (PBMCs), taken when the disease was refractory, from a patient treated with antithyroid drugs. CDR3 nucleotides: TGTGCCAGCAGCTTAGTTTTTATTACAGGGTCGAACACTGAAGCTTTCTTT. This translates into CASSLVFITGSNTEAFF. The complete variable domain, with remaining parts taken from reference TRBV28 and TRBJ1-1, reads DVKVTQSSRYLVKRTGEKVFLECVQDMDHENMFWYRQDPGLGLRLIYFSYDVKMKEKGDIPEGYSVSREKKERFSLILESASTNQTSMYLCASSLVFITGSNTEAFFGQGTRLTVV.